This T cell receptor beta chain was documented in a study of T-cell reconstitution after alpha-beta-depleted transplantation in children. Study-wide results and caveats: It was newly produced T cells that mostly accounted for T-cell counts and diversity one year after transplant. Alpha-beta T cells about two months after transplant reportedly derived from several hundred expanded graft clones.

As regards this clonotype: Antigen specificity is unknown.

Researchers prepared the TCRbeta library using unique molecular identifiers, the study reports. TCRdb reanalysed the PCR reads using MiXCR and keeps one entry per CDR3 protein. Of 700,000 to 950,000 distinct CDR3 sequences detected, under 20% appear once; the ten largest clones hold roughly 5%. The receptor was isolated from a male patient under 18 who had a stem cell transplant for acute lymphoblastic leukemia, so the T cells may come from the graft donor. The source material was PBMCs, mostly from graft donor cells, sampled 360 days after TCRalphabeta/CD19-depleted stem cell transplant.

The CDR3: CASSARDRNSGNTIYF. CDR3 nucleotides: TGTGCCAGCAGCGCTCGGGACCGCAACTCTGGAAACACCATATATTTT. This sequence joins TRBV7-9 and TRBJ1-3; tentatively, D is TRBD1 (5 bases). This CDR3 is 16 amino acids long. V lost 5 bases, J lost 0 bases, and 14 bases lay in between. Germline lookup yields CDR1 SEHNR and CDR2 FQNEAQ (reference sequence).